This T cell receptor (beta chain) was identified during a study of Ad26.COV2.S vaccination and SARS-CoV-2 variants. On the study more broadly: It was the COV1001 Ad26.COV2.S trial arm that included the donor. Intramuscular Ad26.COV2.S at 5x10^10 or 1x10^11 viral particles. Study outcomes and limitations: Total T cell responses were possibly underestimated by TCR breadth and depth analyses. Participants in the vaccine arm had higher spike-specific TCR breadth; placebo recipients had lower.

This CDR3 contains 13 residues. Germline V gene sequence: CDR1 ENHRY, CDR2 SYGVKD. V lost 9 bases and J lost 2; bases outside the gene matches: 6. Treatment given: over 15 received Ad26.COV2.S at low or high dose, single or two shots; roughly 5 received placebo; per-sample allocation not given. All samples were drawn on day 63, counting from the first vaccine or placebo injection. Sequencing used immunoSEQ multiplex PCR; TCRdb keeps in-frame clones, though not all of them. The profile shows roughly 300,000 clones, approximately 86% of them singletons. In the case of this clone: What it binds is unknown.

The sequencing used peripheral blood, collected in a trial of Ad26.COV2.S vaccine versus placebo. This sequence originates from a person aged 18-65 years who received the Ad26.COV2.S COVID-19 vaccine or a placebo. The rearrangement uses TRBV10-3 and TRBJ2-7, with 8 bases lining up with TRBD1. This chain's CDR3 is CAIRTGSTYEQYF. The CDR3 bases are TGTGCCATAAGGACAGGGTCTACCTACGAGCAGTACTTC.